The present TCR beta chain was sequenced within a study of identical twins. General study results and limits: It was out-of-frame TCR alpha sharing in monozygotic twins that models underestimated.

V shed 6 bases and J shed 5 bases, with 22 bases lying between them. This CDR3 region has 16 residues. Germline CDR1 SGHRS, CDR2 YFSETQ. Everyone who donated was a healthy Caucasian. A few counts support this clonotype. Its antigen is not identified. TCRdb passed the 5' RACE reads through MiXCR, listing each CDR3 protein once. The table records about 240,000 distinct CDR3 sequences, 10% to 13% of them present only once. The source material was memory T cells sorted from blood. This TCR was recovered from a man in his fifties or sixties in good health. The chain is built from TRBV5-1 and TRBJ2-3, with D maybe TRBD2 (7 bases). As DNA, the CDR3 is TGCGCCAGCAAACTTCTCCTCGGGGGGCGGGAAGATACGCAGTATTTT. It specifies CASKLLLGGREDTQYF.